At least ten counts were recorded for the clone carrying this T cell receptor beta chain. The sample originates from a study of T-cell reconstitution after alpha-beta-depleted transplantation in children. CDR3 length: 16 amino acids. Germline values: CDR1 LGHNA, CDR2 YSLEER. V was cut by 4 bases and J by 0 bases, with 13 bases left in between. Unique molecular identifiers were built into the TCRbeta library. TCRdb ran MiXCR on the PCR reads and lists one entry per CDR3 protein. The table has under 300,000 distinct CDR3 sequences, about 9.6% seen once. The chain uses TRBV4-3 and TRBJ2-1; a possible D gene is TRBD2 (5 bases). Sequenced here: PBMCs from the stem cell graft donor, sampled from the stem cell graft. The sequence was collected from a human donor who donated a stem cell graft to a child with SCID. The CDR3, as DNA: TGCGCCAGCAGCCCCTTGTACGCGGGCTCCTACAATGAGCAGTTCTTC. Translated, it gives CASSPLYAGSYNEQFF.